This T cell receptor (beta chain) was observed in a study of blood T cell repertoires in COVID-19. Assay used: immunoSEQ multiplex PCR; TCRdb lists only in-frame clones, some missing. In the table there are about 53,000 clones, 89% of which are singletons. This clone appeared once. This CDR3 comprises 13 residues. The germline V gene has CDR1 SGHTA and CDR2 FQGTGA. V was trimmed by 2 bases and J by 11 bases, leaving 13 bases between them. The source of this sequence is a man in his sixties with active COVID-19. Sequencing was performed on peripheral blood. V gene TRBV7-3 combines with J gene TRBJ2-1; tentative D call: TRBD1 (5 bases). This CDR3 is CASSLVSRDKQFF. CDR3 DNA: TGTGCCAGCAGCTTAGTGTCCAGGGATAAGCAGTTCTTC.